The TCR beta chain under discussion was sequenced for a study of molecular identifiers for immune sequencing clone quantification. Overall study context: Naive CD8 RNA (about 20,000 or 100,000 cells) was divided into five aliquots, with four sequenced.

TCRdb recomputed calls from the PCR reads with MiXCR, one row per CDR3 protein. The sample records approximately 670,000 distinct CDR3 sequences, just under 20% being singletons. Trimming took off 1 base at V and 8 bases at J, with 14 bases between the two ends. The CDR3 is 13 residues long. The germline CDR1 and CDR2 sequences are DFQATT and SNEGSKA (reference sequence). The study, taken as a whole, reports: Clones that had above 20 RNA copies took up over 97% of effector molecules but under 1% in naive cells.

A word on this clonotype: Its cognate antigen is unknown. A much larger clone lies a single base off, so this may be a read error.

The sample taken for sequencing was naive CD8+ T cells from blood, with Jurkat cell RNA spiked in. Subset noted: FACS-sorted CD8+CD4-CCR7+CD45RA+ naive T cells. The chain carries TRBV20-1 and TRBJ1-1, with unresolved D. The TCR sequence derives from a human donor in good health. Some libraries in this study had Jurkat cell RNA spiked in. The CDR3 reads CSARGLDRTEAFF. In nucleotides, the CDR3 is TGCAGTGCTAGAGGTCTGGACCGTACGGAAGCTTTCTTT.